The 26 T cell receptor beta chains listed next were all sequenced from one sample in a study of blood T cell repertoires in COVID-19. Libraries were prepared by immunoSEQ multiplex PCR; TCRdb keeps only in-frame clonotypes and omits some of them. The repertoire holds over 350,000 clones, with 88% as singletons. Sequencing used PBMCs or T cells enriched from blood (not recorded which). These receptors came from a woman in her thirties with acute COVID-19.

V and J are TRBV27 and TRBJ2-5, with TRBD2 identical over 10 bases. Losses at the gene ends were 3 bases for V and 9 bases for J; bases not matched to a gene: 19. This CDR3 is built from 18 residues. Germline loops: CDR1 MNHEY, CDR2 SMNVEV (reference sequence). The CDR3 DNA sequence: TGTGCCAGCAGTTTTATGCTAGCGGGGGCCCCGCCTCTCTATGCCCAGTACTTC. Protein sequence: CASSFMLAGAPPLYAQYF.

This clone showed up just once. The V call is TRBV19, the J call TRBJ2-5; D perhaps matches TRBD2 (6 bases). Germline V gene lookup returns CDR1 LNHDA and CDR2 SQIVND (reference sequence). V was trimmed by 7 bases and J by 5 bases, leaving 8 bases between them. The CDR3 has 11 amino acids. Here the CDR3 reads CASTGRETQYF. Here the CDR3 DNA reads TGTGCCAGTACTGGGAGGGAGACCCAGTACTTC.

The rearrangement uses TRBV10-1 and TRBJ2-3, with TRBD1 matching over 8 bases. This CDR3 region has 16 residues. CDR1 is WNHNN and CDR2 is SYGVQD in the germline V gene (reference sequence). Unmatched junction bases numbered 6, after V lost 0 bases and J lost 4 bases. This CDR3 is CASSESDRDPADTQYF. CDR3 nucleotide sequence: TGCGCCAGCAGTGAGTCGGACAGGGACCCTGCAGATACGCAGTATTTT.

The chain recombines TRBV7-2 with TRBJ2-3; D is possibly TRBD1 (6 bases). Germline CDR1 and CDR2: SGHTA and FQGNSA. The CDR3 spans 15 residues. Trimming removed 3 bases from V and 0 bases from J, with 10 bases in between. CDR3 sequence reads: CASSFRGFSTDTQYF. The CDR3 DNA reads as TGTGCCAGCAGCTTCAGGGGATTTAGCACAGATACGCAGTATTTT.

CDR3 bases: TGTGCCAGCAGTTTAAGTTCCGCGGTGACAGGGTCTATTTACTATGGCTACACCTTC. It translates to CASSLSSAVTGSIYYGYTF. The chain has TRBV27 and TRBJ1-2; TRBD1 matches at 7 bases. Per the germline V gene, CDR1 is MNHEY and CDR2 is SMNVEV (reference sequence). There are 19 residues in the CDR3. V was clipped by 2 bases and J by 3 bases; unmatched bases: 18.

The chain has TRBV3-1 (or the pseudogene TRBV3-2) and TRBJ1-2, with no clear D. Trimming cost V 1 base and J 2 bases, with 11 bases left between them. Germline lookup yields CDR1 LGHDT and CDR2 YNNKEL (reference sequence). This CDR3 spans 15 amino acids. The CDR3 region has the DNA TGTGCCAGCAGCCAAGTCGTCGGTTGGAACTATGGCTACACCTTC. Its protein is CASSQVVGWNYGYTF.

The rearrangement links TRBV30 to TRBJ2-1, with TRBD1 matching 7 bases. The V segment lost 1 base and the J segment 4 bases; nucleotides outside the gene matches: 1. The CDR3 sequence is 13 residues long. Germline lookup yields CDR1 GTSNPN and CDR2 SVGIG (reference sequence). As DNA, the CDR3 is TGTGCCTGGAGTGGGGGACAGTACAATGAGCAGTTCTTC. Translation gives CAWSGGQYNEQFF.

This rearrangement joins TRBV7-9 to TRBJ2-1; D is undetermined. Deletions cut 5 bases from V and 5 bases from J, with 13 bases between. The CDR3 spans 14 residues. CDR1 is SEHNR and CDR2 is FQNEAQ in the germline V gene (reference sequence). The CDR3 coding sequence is TGTGCCAGCAGCGACACCGACACACACAATGAGCAGTTCTTC. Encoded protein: CASSDTDTHNEQFF.

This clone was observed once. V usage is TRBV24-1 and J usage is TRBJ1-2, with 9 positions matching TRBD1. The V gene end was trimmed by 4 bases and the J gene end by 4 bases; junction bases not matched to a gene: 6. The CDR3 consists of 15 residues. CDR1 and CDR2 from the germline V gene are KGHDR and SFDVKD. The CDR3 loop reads CATSESRQGGYGYTF. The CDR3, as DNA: TGTGCCACCAGTGAAAGCAGACAGGGGGGCTATGGCTACACCTTC.

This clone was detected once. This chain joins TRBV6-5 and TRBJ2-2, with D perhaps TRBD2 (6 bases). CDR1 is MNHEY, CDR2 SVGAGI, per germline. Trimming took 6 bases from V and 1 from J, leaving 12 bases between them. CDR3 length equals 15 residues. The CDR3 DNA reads TGTGCCAGCAGGAAAAGGGGAGGGAACACCGGGGAGCTGTTTTTT. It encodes CASRKRGGNTGELFF.

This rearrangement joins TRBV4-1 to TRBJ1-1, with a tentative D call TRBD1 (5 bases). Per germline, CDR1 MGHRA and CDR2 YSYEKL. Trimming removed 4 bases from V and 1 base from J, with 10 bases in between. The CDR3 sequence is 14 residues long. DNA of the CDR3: TGCGCCAGCAGCCCGGCGGGGGGGAACACTGAAGCTTTCTTT. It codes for CASSPAGGNTEAFF.

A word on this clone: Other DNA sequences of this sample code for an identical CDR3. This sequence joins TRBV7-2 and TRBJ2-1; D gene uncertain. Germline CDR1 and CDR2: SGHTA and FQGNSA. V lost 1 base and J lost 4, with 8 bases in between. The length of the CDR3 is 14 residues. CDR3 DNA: TGTGCCAGCAGCTTAGGTGGGCCGTACAATGAGCAGTTCTTC. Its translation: CASSLGGPYNEQFF.

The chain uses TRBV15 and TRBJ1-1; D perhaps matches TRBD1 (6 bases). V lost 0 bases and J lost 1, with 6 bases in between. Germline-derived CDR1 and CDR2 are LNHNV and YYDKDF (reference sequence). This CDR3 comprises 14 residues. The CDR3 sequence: CATSRDRGNTEAFF. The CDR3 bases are TGTGCCACCAGCAGAGACAGGGGGAACACTGAAGCTTTCTTT.

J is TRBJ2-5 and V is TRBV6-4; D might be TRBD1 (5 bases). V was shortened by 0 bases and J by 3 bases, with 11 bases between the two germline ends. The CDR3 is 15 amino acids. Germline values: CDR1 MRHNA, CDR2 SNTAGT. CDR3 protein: CASSDSRRAKETQYF. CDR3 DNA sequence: TGTGCCAGCAGTGACTCCCGCAGGGCGAAAGAGACCCAGTACTTC.

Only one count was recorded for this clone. In DNA, the CDR3 is TGTGCCTGGAGTGTTGGGGGGGCCGGGAATTCACCCCTCCACTTT. It specifies CAWSVGGAGNSPLHF. This chain joins TRBV30 and TRBJ1-6; tentatively, D is TRBD1 (6 bases). This CDR3 spans 15 amino acids. CDR1 is GTSNPN, CDR2 SVGIG, per germline (reference sequence). V was clipped by 0 bases and J by 7 bases, with 13 bases between them.

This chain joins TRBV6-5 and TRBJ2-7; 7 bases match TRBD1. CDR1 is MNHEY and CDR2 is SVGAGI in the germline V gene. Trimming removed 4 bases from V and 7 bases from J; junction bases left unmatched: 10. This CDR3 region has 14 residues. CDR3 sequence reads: CASSLRGLRAEQYF. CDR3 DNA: TGTGCCAGCAGTTTAAGGGGGCTACGAGCAGAGCAGTACTTC.

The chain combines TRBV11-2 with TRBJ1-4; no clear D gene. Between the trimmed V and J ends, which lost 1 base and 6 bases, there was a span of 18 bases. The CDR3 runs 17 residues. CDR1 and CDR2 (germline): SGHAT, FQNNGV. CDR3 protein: CASSLGVWFSSDEKLFF. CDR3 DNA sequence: TGTGCCAGCAGCTTAGGAGTGTGGTTCTCGTCGGATGAAAAACTGTTTTTT.

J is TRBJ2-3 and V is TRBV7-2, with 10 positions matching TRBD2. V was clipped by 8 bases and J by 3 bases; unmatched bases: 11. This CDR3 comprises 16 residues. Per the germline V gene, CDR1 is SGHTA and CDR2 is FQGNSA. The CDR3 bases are TGTGCCAGCCGGGGTGGAGGGACTAGCGCAACAGATACGCAGTATTTT. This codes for CASRGGGTSATDTQYF.

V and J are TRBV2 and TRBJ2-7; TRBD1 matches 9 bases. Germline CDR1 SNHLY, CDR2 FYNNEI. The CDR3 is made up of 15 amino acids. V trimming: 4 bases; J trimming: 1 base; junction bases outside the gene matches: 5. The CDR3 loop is CASSVGTGISYEQYF. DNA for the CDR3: TGTGCCAGCAGTGTCGGGACAGGGATTTCCTACGAGCAGTACTTC.

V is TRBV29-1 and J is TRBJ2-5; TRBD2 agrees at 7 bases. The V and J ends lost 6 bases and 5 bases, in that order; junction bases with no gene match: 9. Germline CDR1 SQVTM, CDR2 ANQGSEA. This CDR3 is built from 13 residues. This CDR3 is CSVPAGNRETQYF. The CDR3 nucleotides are TGCAGCGTCCCAGCGGGGAACCGGGAGACCCAGTACTTC.

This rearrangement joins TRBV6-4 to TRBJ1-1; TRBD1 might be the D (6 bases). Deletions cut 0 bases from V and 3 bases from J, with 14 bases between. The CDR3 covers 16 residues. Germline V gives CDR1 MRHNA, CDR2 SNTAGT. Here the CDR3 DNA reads TGTGCCAGCAGTGACTCGGGACATCCTCGAGACACTGAAGCTTTCTTT. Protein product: CASSDSGHPRDTEAFF.

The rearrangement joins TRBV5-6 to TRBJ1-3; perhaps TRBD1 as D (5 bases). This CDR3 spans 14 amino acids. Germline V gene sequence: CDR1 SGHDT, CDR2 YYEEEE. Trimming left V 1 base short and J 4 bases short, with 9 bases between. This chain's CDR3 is CASSLYTGGNTIYF. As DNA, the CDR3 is TGTGCCAGCAGCTTGTATACAGGAGGAAACACCATATATTTT.

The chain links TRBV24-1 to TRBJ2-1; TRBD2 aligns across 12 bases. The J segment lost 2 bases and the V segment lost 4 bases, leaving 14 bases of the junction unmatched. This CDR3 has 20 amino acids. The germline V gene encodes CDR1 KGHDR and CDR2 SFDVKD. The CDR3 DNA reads TGTGCCACCAGTGACCAACGCTCTAGCGGGGGGGGCCGAGCCTACAATGAGCAGTTCTTC. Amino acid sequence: CATSDQRSSGGGRAYNEQFF.

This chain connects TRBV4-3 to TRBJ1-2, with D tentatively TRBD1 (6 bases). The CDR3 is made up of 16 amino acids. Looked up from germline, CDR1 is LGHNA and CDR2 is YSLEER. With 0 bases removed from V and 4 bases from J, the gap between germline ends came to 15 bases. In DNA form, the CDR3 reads TGCGCCAGCAGCCAAGATAGTACAGGGATGCCCTATGGCTACACCTTC. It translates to CASSQDSTGMPYGYTF.

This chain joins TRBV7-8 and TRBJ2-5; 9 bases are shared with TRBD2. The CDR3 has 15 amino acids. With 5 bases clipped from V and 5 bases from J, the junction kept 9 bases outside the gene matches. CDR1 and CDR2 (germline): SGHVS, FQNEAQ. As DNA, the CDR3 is TGTGCCAGCAGCACTTTCAGCGGGGGGCGGGAGACCCAGTACTTC. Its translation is CASSTFSGGRETQYF.

Written as DNA, the CDR3 is TGTGCCAGCAGCTTCACAGGACCAGGGGGTGAAAAACTGTTTTTT. Its protein product is CASSFTGPGGEKLFF. The chain recombines TRBV5-5 with TRBJ1-4; 7 bases fit TRBD1. Trimming cost V 2 bases and J 7 bases; bases outside gene matches: 8. The CDR3 loop spans 15 amino acids. Germline lookup yields CDR1 SGHKS and CDR2 YYEKEE (reference sequence).